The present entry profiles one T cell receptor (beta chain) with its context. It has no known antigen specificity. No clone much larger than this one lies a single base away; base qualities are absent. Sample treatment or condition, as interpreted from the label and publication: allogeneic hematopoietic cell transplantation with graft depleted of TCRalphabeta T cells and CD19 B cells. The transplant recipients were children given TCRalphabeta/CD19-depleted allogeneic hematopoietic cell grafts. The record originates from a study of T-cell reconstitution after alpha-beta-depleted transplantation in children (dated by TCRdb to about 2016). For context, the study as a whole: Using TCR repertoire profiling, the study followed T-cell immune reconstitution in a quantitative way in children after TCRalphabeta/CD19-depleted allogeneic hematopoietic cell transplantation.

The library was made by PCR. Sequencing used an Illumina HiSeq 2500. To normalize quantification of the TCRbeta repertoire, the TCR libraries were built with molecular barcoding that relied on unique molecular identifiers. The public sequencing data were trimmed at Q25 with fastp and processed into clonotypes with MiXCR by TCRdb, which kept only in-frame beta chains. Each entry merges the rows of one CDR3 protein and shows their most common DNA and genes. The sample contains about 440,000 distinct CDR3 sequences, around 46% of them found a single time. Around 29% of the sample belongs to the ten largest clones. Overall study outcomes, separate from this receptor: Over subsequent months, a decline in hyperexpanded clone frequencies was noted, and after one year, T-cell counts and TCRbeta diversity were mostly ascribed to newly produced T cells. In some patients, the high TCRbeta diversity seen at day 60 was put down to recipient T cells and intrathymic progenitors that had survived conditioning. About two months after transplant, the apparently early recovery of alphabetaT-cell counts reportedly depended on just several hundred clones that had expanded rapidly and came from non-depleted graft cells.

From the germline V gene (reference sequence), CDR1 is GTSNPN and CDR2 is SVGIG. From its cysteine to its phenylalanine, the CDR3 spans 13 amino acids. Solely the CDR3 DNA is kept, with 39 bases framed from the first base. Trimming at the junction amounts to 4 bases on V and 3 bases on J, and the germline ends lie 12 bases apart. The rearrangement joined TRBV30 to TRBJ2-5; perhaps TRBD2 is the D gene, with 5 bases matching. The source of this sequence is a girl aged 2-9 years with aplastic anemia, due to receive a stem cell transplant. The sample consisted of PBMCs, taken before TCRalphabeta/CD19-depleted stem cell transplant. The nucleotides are TGTGCCTGGAAACTAGTCTATAAAGAGACCCAGTACTTC. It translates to CAWKLVYKETQYF.